A single sample gave rise to the 2 T cell receptor beta chains below, sequenced in a study of metastatic and nonmetastatic thyroid tumors. No treatment had been given to any patient before thyroid surgery. TCRdb recomputed clones from the PCR reads via MiXCR. The sample includes about 11,000 clones, around 40% of them seen just once. The sequenced sample consisted of tumor tissue. The receptor source for this set is a female donor with papillary thyroid cancer or a benign thyroid nodule (not recorded which). Some clones in this sample may be carry-over from other donors' samples.

V usage is TRBV12-3 or TRBV12-4 and J usage is TRBJ2-1; 7 bases map to TRBD2. J gave up 5 bases and V 5 bases, and 15 bases lay outside the gene matches. This CDR3 has 17 residues. CDR3 coding DNA: TGTGCCAGCAGTCCCGGGTGGGGGGGGGATCGACACAATGAGCAGTTCTTC. This codes for CASSPGWGGDRHNEQFF.

The chain links TRBV20-1 to TRBJ2-3; 12 bases align to TRBD2. Germline CDR1 reads DFQATT; CDR2 reads SNEGSKA (reference sequence). The CDR3 extends over 13 amino acids. In DNA form, the CDR3 reads TGCACCGGGACTAGCGGGAGCACAGATACGCAGTATTTT. This codes for CTGTSGSTDTQYF.